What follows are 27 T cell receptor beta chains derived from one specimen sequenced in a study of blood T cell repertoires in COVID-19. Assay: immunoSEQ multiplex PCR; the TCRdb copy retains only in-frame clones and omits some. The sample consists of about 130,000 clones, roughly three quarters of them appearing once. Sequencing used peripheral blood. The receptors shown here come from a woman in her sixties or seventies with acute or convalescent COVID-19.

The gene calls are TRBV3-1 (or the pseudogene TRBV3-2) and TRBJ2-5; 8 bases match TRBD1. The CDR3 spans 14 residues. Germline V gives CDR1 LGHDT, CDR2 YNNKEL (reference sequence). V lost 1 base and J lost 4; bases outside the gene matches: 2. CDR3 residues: CASSQARGRETQYF. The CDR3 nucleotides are TGTGCCAGCAGCCAAGCCAGGGGGCGAGAGACCCAGTACTTC.

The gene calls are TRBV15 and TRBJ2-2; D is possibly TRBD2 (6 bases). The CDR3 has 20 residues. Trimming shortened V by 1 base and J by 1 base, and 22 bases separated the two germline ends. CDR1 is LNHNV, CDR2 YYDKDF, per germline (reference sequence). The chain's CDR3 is CATSRVRMVGHSGNTGELFF. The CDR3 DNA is TGTGCCACCAGCAGAGTTCGCATGGTCGGGCATAGCGGGAACACCGGGGAGCTGTTTTTT.

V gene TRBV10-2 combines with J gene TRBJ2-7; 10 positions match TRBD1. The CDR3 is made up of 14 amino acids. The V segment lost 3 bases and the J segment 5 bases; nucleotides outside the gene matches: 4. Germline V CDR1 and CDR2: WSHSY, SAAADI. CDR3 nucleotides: TGCGCCAGCAGTGACTTGACAGGGGGCGACGAGCAGTACTTC. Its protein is CASSDLTGGDEQYF.

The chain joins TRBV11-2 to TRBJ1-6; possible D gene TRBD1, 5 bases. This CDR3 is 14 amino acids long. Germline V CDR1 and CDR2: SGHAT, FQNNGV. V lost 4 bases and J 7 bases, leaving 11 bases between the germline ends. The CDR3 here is CASSWTTGNSPLHF. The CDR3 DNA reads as TGTGCCAGCAGCTGGACAACGGGCAATTCACCCCTCCACTTT.

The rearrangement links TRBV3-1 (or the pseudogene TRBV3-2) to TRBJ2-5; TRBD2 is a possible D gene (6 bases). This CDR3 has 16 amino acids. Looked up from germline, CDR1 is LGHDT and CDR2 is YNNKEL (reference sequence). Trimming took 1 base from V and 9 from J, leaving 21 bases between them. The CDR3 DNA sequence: TGTGCCAGCAGCCAAGTGGGCGGGAAGGGCCGAGGAGCCCAGTACTTC. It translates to CASSQVGGKGRGAQYF.

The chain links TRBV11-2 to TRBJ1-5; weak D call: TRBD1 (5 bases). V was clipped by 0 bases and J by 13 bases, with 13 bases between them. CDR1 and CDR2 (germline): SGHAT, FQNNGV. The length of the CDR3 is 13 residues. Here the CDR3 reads CASSLEWGREQHF. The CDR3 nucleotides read TGTGCCAGCAGCTTAGAGTGGGGCAGGGAACAGCATTTT.

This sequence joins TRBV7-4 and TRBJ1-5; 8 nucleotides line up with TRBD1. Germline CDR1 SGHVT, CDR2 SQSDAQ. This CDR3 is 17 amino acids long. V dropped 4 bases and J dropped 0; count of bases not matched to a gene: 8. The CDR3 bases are TGTGCCAGCAGCTGTTTGGGCAGGGGGCGTAGCAATCAGCCCCAGCATTTT. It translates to CASSCLGRGRSNQPQHF.

This chain's CDR3 is CASTEEPSYGYTF. The CDR3 nucleotides are TGTGCCAGCACCGAGGAACCGAGCTATGGCTACACCTTC. V gene TRBV6-5 combines with J gene TRBJ1-2; D is unresolved. The CDR3 spans 13 residues. The germline V gene has CDR1 MNHEY and CDR2 SVGAGI. The V gene lost 7 bases and the J gene lost 4 bases, with 13 bases spanning the gap.

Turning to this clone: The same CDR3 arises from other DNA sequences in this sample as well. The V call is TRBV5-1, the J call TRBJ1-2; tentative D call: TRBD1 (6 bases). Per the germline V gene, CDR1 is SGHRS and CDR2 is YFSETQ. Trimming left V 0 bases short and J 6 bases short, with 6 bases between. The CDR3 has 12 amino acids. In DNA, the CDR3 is TGCGCCAGCAGCTTGGAGGGGGATGGCTACACCTTC. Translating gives CASSLEGDGYTF. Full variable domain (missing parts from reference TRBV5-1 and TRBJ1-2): KAGVTQTPRYLIKTRGQQVTLSCSPISGHRSVSWYQQTPGQGLQFLFEYFSETQRNKGNFPGRFSGRQFSNSRSEMNVSTLELGDSALYLCASSLEGDGYTFGSGTRLTVV.

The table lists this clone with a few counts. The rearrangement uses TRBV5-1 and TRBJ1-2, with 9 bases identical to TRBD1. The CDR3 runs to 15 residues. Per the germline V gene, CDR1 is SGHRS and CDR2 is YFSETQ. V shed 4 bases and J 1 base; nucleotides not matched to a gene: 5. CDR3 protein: CASSPQTGGNYGYTF. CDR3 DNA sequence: TGCGCCAGCAGCCCCCAGACAGGGGGTAACTATGGCTACACCTTC.

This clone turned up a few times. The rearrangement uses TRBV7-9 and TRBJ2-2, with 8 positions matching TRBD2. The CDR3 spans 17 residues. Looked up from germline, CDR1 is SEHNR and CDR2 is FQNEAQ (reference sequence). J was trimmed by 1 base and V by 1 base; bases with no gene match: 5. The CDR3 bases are TGTGCCAGCAGCTTAGTGGTTAGCGGGATGAACACCGGGGAGCTGTTTTTT. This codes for CASSLVVSGMNTGELFF.

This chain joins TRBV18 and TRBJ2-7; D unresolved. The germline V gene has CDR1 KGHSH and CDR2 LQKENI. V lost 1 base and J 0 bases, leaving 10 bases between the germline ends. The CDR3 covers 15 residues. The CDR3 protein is CASSPRLGPSYEQYF. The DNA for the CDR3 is TGTGCCAGCTCACCACGGCTAGGTCCCTCCTACGAGCAGTACTTC.

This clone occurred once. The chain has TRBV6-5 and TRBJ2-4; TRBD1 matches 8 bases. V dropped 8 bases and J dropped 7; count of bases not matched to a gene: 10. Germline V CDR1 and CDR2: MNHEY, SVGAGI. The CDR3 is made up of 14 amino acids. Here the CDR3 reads CASRPAGGTNIQYF. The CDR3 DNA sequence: TGTGCCAGCCGCCCAGCAGGGGGCACGAACATTCAGTACTTC.

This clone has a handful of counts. CDR3 in DNA: TGTGCCAGTAGTGACTACAGGGGGCTCACTAATGAAAAACTGTTTTTT. It specifies CASSDYRGLTNEKLFF. V and J are TRBV19 and TRBJ1-4, with TRBD1 matching over 9 bases. V shed 5 bases, J shed 2 bases, and the junction held 6 bases outside the gene matches. There are 16 residues in the CDR3. Germline CDR1 and CDR2: LNHDA and SQIVND (reference sequence).

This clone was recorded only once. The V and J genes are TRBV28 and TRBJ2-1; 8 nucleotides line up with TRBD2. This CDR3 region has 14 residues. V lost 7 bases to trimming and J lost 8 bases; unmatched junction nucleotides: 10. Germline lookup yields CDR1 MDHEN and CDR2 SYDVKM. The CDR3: CASKRGNPRDEQFF. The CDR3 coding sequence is TGTGCCAGCAAGCGGGGGAACCCACGGGATGAGCAGTTCTTC.

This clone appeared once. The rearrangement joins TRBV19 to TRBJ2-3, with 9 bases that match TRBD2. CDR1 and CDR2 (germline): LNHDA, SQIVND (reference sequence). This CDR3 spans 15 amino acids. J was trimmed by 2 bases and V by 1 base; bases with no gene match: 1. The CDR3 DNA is TGTGCCAGTAGTATAGGACTAGCGGACACAGATACGCAGTATTTT. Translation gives CASSIGLADTDTQYF.

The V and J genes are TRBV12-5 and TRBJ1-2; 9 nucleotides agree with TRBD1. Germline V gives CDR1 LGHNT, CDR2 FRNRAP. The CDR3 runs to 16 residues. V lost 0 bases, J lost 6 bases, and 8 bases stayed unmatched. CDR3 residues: CASGLVPGTGTHGYTF. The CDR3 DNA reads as TGTGCTAGTGGTTTGGTACCCGGGACAGGGACTCATGGCTACACCTTC. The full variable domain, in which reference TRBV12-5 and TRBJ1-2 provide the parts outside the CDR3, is DARVTQTPRHKVTEMGQEVTMRCQPILGHNTVFWYRQTMMQGLELLAYFRNRAPLDDSGMPKDRFSAEMPDATLATLKIQPSEPRDSAVYFCASGLVPGTGTHGYTFGSGTRLTVV.

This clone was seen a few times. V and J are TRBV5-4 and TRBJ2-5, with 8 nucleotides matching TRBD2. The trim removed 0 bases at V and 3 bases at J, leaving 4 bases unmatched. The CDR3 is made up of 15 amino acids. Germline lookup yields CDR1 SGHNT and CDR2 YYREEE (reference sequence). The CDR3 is CASSLAGGSKETQYF. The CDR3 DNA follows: TGTGCCAGCAGCTTGGCGGGAGGGTCCAAAGAGACCCAGTACTTC.

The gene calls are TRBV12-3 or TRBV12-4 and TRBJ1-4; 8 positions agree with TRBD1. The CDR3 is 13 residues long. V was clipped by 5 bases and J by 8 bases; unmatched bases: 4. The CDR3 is CASSPRQGEKLFF. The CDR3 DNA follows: TGTGCCAGCAGTCCCCGACAGGGGGAAAAACTGTTTTTT.

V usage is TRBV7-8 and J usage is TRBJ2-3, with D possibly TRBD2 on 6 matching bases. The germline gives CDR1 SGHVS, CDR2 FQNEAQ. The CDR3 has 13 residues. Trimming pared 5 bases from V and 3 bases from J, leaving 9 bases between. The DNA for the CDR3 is TGTGCCAGCAGCCCCGGGACTACAGATACGCAGTATTTT. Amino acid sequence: CASSPGTTDTQYF. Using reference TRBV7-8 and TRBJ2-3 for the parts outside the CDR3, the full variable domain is GAGVSQSPRYKVAKRGQDVALRCDPISGHVSLFWYQQALGQGPEFLTYFQNEAQLDKSGLPSDRFFAERPEGSVSTLKIQRTQQEDSAVYLCASSPGTTDTQYFGPGTRLTVL.

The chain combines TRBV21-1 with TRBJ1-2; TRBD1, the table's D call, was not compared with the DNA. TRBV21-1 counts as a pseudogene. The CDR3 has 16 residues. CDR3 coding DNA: TGTGCCAGCAGCCTCCGGGTCGGCAGCAGGGGCTATGGCTACACCTTC. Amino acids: CASSLRVGSRGYGYTF.

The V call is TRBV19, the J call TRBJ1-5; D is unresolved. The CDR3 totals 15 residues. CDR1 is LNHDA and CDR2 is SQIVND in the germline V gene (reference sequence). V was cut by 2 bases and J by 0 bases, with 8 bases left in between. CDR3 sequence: CASSITTNSNQPQHF. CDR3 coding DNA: TGTGCCAGTAGTATAACGACAAATAGCAATCAGCCCCAGCATTTT.

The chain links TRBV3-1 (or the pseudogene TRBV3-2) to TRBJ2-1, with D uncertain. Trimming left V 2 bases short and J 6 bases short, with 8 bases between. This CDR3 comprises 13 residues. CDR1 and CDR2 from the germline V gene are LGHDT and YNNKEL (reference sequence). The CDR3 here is CASSQLSTNEQFF. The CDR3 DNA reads TGTGCCAGCAGCCAACTCAGTACCAATGAGCAGTTCTTC.

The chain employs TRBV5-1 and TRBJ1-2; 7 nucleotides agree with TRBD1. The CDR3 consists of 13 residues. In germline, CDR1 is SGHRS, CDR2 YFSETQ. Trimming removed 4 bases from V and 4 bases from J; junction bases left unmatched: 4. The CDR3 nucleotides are TGCGCCAGCAGCACCGGGACAGCCTATGGCTACACCTTC. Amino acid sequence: CASSTGTAYGYTF.

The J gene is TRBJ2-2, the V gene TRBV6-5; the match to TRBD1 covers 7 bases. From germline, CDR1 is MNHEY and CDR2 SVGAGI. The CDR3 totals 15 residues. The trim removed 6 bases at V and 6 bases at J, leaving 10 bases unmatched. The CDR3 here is CASSLERQGPGELFF. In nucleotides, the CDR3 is TGTGCCAGCAGCTTGGAACGACAGGGTCCCGGGGAGCTGTTTTTT.

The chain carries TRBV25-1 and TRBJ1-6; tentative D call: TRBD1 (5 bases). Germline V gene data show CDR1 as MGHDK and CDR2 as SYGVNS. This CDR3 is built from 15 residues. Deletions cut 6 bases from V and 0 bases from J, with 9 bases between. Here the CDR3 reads CASRHRNSYNSPLHF. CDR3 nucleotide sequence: TGTGCCAGCAGACACAGGAACTCCTATAATTCACCCCTCCACTTT. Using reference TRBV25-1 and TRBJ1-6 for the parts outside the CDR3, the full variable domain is EADIYQTPRYLVIGTGKKITLECSQTMGHDKMYWYQQDPGMELHLIHYSYGVNSTEKGDLSSESTVSRIRTEHFPLTLESARPSHTSQYLCASRHRNSYNSPLHFGNGTRLTVT.

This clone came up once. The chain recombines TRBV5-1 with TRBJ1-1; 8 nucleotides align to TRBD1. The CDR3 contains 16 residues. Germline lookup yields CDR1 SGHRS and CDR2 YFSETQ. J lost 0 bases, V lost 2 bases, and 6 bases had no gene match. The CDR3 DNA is TGCGCCAGCAGCTTAGATGGACAGGGTATGAACACTGAAGCTTTCTTT. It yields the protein CASSLDGQGMNTEAFF.